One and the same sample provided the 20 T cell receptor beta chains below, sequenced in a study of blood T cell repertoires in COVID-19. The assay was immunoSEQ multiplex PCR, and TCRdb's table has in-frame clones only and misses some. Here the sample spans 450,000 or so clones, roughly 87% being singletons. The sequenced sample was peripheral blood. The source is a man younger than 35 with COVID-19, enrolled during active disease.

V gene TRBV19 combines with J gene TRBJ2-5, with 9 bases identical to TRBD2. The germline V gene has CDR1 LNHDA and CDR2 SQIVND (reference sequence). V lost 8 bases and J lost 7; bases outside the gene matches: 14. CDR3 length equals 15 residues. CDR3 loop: CASSWGGRALGTQYF. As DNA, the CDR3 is TGTGCCAGTTCCTGGGGCGGGAGGGCCCTCGGGACCCAGTACTTC.

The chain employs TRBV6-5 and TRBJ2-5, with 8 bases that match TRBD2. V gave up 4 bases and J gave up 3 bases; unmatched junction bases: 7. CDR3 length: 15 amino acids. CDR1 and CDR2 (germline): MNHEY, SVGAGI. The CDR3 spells CASSSAGGGEETQYF. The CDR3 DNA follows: TGTGCCAGCAGTTCCGCGGGGGGCGGGGAAGAGACCCAGTACTTC.

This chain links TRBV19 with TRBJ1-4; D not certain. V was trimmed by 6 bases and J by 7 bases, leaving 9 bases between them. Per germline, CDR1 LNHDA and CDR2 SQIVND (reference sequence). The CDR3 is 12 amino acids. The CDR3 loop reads CASSLGSEKLFF. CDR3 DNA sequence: TGTGCCAGTAGCCTAGGGAGTGAAAAACTGTTTTTT.

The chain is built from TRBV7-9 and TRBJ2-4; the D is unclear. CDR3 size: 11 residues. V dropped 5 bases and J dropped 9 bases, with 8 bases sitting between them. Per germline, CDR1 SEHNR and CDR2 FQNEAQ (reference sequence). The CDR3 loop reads CASSLTGIQYF. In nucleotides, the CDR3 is TGTGCCAGCAGCCTTACCGGCATTCAGTACTTC.

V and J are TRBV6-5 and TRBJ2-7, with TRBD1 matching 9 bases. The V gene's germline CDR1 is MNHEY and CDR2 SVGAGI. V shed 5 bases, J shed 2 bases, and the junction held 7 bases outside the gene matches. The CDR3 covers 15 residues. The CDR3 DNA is TGTGCCAGCAGTCCAGGGACAGGGACGCCCTACGAGCAGTACTTC. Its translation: CASSPGTGTPYEQYF.

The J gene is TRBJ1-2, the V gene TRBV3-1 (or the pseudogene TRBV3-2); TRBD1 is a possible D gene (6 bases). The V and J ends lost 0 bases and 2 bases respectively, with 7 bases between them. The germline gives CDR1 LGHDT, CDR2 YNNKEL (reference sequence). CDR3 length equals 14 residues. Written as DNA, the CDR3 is TGTGCCAGCAGCCAAGACGACAGGAACTATGGCTACACCTTC. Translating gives CASSQDDRNYGYTF.

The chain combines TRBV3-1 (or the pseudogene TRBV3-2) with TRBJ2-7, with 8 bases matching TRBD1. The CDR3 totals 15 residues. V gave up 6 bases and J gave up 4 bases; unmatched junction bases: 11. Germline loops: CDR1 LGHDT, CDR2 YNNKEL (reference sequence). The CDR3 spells CASRRSADRAYEQYF. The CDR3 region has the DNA TGTGCCAGCAGGCGGAGCGCGGACAGGGCGTACGAGCAGTACTTC.

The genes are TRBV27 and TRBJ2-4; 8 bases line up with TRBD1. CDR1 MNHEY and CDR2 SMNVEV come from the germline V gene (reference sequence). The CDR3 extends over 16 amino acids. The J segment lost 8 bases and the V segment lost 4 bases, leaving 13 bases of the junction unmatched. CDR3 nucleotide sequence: TGTGCCAGCAGTTCCCACCGGGACAGGCCCTTGGACATTCAGTACTTC. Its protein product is CASSSHRDRPLDIQYF.

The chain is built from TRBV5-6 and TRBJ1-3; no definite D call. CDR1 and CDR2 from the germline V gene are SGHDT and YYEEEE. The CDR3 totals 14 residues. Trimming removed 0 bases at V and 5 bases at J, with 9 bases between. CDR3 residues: CASSLAGTRNTIYF. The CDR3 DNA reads TGTGCCAGCAGCTTGGCCGGAACTAGAAACACCATATATTTT.

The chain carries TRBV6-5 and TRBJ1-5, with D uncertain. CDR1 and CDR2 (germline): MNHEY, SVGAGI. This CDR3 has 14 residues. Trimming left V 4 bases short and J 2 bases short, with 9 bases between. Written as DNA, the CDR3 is TGTGCCAGCAGTTCCACCCTAGGCAATCAGCCCCAGCATTTT. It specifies CASSSTLGNQPQHF.

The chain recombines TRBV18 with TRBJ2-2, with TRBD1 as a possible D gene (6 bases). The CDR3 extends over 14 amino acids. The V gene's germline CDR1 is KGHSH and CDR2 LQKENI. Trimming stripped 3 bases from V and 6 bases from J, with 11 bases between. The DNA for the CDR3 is TGTGCCAGCTCACCGGGGGCTGCGGCCGGGGAGCTGTTTTTT. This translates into CASSPGAAAGELFF.

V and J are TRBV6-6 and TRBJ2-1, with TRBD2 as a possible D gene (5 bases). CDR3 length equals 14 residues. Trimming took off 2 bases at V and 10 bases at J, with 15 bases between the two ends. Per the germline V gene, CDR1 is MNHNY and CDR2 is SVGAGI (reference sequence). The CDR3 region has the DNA TGTGCCAGCAGTTACACGGGATCCTCCGGGGAGCAGTTCTTC. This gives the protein CASSYTGSSGEQFF.

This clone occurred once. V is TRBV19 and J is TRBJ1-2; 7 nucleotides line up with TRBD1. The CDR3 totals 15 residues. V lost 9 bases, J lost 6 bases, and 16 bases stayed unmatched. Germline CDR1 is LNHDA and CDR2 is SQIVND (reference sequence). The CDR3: CASRTTGTNFDGYTF. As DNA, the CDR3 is TGTGCCAGCCGAACGACAGGGACGAATTTCGATGGCTACACCTTC.

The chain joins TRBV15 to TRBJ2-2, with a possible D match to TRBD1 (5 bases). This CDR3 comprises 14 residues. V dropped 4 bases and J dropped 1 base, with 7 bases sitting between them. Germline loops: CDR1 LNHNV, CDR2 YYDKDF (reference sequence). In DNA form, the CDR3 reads TGTGCCACCAGCATAGGGGTGAACACCGGGGAGCTGTTTTTT. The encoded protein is CATSIGVNTGELFF.

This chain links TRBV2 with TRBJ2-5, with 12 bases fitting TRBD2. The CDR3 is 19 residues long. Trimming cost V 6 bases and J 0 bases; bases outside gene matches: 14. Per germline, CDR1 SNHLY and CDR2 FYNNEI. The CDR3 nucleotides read TGTGCCAGCAGGGCGGAACTGACTAGCGGGGGCCTGTACCAAGAGACCCAGTACTTC. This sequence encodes CASRAELTSGGLYQETQYF.

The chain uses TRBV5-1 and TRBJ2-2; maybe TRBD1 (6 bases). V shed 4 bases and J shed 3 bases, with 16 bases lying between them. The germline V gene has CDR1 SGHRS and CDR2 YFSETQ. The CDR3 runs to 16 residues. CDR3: CASSGPGQSYTGELFF. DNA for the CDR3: TGCGCCAGCAGCGGACCCGGACAGAGCTACACCGGGGAGCTGTTTTTT.

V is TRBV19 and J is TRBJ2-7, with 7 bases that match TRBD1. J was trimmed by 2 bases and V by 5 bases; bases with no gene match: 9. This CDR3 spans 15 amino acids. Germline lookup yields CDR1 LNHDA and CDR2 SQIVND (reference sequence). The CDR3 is CASSPAGTAAYEQYF. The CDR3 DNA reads TGTGCCAGTAGTCCGGCCGGGACAGCCGCCTACGAGCAGTACTTC.

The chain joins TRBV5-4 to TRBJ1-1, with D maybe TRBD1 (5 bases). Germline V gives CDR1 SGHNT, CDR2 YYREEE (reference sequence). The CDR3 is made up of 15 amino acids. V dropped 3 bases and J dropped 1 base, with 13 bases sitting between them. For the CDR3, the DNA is TGTGCCAGCAGCTCTCTGACAGCAACGAACACTGAAGCTTTCTTT. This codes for CASSSLTATNTEAFF.

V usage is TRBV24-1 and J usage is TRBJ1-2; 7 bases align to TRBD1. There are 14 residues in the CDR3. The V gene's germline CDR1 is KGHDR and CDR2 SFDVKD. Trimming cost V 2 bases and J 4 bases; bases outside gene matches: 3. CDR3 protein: CATSDSDRTYGYTF. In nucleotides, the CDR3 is TGTGCCACCAGTGATTCGGACAGGACCTATGGCTACACCTTC.

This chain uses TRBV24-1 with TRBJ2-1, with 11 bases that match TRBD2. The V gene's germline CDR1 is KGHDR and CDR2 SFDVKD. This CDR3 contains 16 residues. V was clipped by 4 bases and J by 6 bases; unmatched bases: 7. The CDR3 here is CATSDHRTSGFNEQFF. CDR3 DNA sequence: TGTGCCACCAGTGACCATCGGACTAGCGGGTTCAATGAGCAGTTCTTC.